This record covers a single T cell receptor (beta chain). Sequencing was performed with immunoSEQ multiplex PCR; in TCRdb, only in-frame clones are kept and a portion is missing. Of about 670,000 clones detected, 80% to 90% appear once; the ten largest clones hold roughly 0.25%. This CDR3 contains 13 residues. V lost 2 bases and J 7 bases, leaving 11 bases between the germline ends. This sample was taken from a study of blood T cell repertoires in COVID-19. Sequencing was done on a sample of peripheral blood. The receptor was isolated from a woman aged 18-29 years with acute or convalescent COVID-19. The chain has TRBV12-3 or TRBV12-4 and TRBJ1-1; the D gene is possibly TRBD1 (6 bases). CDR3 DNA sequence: TGTGCCAGCAGTTTAAACAGGGAGGGTGAAGCTTTCTTT. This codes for CASSLNREGEAFF.